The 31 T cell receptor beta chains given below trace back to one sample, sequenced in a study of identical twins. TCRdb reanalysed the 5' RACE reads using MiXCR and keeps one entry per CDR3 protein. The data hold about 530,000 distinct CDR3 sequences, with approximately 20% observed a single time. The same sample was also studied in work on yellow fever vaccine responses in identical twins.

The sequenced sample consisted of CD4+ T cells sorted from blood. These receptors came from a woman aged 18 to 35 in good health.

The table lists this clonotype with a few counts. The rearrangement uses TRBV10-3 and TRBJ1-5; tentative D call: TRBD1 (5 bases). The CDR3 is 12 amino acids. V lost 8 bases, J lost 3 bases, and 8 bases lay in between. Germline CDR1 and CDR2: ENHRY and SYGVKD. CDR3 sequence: CAIRDPNQPQHF. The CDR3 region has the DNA TGTGCCATCCGGGACCCCAATCAGCCCCAGCATTTT.

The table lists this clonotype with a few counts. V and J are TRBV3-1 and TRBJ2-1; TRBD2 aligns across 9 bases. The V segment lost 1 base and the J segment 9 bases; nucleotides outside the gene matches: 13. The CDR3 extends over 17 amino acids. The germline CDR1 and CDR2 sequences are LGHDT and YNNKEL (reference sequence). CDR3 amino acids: CASSQATAGGPRPEQFF. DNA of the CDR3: TGTGCCAGCAGCCAAGCTACGGCGGGGGGGCCTCGTCCTGAGCAGTTCTTC.

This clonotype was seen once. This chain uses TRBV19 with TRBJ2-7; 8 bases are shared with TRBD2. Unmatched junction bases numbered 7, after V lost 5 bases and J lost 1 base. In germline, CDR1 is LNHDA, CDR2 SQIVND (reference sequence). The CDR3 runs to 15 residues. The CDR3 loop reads CASSPSSGFSYEQYF. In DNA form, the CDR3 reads TGTGCCAGTAGTCCCTCTAGCGGGTTTTCCTACGAGCAGTACTTC.

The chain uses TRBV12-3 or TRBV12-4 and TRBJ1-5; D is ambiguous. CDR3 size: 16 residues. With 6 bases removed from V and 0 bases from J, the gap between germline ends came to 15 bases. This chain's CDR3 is CASSLLWRDSNQPQHF. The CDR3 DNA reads TGTGCCAGCAGCCTGCTATGGCGTGATAGCAATCAGCCCCAGCATTTT.

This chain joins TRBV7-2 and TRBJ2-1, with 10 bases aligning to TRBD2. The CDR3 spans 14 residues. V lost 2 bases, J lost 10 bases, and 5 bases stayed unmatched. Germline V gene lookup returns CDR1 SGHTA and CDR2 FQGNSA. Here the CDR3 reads CASSLLAGGVEQFF. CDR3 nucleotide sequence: TGTGCCAGCAGCTTATTAGCGGGGGGTGTCGAGCAGTTCTTC.

The CDR3 loop is CASSQSGQGTYNEQFF. CDR3 nucleotide sequence: TGCGCCAGCAGCCAGTCCGGACAGGGAACTTACAATGAGCAGTTCTTC. The chain combines TRBV4-1 with TRBJ2-1, with 8 bases fitting TRBD1. The V gene's germline CDR1 is MGHRA and CDR2 YSYEKL. V dropped 3 bases and J dropped 4; count of bases not matched to a gene: 8. The CDR3 consists of 16 residues.

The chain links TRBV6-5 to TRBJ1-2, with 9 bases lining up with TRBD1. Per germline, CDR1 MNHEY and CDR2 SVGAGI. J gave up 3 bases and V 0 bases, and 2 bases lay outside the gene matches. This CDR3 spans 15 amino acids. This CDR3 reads CASSYSGTGHYGYTF. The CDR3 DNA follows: TGTGCCAGCAGTTACTCGGGGACAGGGCACTATGGCTACACCTTC.

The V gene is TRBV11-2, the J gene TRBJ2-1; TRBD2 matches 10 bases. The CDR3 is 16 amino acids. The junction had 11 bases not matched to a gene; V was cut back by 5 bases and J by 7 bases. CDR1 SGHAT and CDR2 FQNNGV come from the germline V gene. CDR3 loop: CASSPWPSGGANEQFF. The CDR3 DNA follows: TGTGCCAGCAGCCCGTGGCCCAGCGGGGGGGCAAATGAGCAGTTCTTC.

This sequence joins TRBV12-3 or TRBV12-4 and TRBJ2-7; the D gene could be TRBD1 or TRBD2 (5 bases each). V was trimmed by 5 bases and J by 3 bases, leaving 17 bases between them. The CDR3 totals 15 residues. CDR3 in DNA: TGTGCCAGCAGTCCCCCGGGGCAGACCTACTACGAGCAGTACTTC. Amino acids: CASSPPGQTYYEQYF.

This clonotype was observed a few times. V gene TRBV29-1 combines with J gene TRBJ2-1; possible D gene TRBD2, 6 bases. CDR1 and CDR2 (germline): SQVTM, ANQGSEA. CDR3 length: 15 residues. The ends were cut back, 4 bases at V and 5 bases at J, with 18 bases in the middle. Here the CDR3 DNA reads TGCAGCGTTGCGTTGGGAGCGGGCTACGACAATGAGCAGTTCTTC. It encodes CSVALGAGYDNEQFF.

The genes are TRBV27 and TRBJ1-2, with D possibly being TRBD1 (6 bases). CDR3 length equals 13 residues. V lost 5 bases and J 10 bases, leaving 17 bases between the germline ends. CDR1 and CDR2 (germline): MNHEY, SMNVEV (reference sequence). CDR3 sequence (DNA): TGTGCCAGCAGTAAATTGGACAGTCCACTCTACACCTTC. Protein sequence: CASSKLDSPLYTF.

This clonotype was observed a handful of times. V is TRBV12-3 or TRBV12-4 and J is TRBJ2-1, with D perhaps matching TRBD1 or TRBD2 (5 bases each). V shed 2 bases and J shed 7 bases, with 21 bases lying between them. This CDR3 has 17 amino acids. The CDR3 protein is CASSLRLGQAGENEQFF. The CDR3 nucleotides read TGTGCCAGCAGTTTAAGGTTGGGGCAGGCCGGGGAAAATGAGCAGTTCTTC.

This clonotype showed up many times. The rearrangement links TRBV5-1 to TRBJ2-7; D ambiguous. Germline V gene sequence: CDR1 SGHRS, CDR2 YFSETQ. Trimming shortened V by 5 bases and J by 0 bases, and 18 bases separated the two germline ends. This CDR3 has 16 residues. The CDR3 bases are TGCGCCAGCAGTCCTGACGGAAATCGCGTCTCCTACGAGCAGTACTTC. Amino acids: CASSPDGNRVSYEQYF.

CDR3: CATSRGGTSEGIQYF. The CDR3 coding sequence is TGTGCCACCAGCAGAGGAGGGACTAGCGAAGGCATTCAGTACTTC. This chain uses TRBV15 with TRBJ2-4; TRBD2 agrees at 10 bases. Germline CDR1 and CDR2: LNHNV and YYDKDF (reference sequence). The V gene end was trimmed by 1 base and the J gene end by 9 bases; junction bases not matched to a gene: 6. The CDR3 contains 15 residues.

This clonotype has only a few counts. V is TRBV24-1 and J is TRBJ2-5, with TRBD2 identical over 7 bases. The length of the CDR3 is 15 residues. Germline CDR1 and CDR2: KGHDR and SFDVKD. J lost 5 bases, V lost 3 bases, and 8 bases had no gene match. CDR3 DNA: TGTGCCACCAGTGATCAGCCGGGACTACAGGAGACCCAGTACTTC. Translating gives CATSDQPGLQETQYF.

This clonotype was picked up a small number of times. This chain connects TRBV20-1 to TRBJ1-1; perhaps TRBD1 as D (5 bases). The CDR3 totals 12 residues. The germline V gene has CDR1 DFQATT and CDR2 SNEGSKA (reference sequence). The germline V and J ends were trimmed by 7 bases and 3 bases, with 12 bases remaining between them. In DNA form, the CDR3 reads TGCAGTGTGGGGCAATGGGACACTGAAGCTTTCTTT. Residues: CSVGQWDTEAFF.

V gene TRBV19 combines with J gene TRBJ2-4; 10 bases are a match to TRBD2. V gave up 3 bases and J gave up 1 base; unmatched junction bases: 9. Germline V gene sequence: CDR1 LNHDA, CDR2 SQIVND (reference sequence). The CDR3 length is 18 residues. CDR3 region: CASSISGRALLAKNIQYF. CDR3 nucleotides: TGTGCCAGTAGTATCAGCGGGAGGGCCTTGTTGGCCAAAAACATTCAGTACTTC. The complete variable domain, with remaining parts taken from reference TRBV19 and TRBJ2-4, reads DGGITQSPKYLFRKEGQNVTLSCEQNLNHDAMYWYRQDPGQGLRLIYYSQIVNDFQKGDIAEGYSVSREKKESFPLTVTSAQKNPTAFYLCASSISGRALLAKNIQYFGAGTRLSVL.

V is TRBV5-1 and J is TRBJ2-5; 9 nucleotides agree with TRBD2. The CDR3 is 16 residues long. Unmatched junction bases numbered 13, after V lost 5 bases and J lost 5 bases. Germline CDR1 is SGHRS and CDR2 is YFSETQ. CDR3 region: CASSYNGGGAMETQYF. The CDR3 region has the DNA TGCGCCAGCAGTTATAACGGCGGGGGGGCAATGGAGACCCAGTACTTC.

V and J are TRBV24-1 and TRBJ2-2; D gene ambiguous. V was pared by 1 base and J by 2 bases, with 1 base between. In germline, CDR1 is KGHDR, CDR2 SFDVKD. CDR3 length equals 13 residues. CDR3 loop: CATSDFNTGELFF. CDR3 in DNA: TGTGCCACCAGTGATTTCAACACCGGGGAGCTGTTTTTT.

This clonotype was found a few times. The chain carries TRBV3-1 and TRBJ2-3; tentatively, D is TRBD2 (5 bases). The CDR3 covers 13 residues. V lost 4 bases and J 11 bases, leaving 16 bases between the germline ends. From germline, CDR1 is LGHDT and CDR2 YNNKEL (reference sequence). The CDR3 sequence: CASSLRGSFEQYF. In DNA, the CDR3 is TGTGCCAGCAGCCTTCGAGGGTCCTTTGAGCAGTATTTT.

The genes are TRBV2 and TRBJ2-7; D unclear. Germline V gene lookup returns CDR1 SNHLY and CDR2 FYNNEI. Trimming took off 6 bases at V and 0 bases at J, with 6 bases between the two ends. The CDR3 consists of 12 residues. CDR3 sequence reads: CASRLDSYEQYF. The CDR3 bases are TGTGCCAGCAGGCTTGACTCCTACGAGCAGTACTTC.

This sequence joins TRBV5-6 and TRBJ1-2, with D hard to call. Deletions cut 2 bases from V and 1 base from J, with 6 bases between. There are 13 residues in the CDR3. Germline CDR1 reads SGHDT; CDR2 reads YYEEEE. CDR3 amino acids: CASSLTDNYGYTF. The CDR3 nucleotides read TGTGCCAGCAGCTTAACAGATAACTATGGCTACACCTTC.

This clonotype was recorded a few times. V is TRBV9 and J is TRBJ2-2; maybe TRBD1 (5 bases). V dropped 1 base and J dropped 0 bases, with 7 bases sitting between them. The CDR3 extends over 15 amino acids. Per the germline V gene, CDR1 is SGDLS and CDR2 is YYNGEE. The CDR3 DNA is TGTGCCAGCAGCGTACACAGGACGAACACCGGGGAGCTGTTTTTT. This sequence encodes CASSVHRTNTGELFF.

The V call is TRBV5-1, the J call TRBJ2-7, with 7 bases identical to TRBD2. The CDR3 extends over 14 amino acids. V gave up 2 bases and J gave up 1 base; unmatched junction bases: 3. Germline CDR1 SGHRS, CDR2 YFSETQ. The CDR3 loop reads CASSFGGGSYEQYF. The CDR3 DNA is TGCGCCAGCAGCTTCGGCGGGGGATCCTACGAGCAGTACTTC. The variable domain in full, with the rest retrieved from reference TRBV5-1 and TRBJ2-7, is KAGVTQTPRYLIKTRGQQVTLSCSPISGHRSVSWYQQTPGQGLQFLFEYFSETQRNKGNFPGRFSGRQFSNSRSEMNVSTLELGDSALYLCASSFGGGSYEQYFGPGTRLTVT.

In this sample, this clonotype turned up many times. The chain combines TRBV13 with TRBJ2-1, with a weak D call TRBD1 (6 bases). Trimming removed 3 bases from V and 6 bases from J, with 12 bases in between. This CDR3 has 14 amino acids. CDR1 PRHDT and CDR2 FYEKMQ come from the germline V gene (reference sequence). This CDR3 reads CASSFTGTSNEQFF. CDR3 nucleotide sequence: TGTGCCAGCAGCTTTACCGGGACAAGCAATGAGCAGTTCTTC.

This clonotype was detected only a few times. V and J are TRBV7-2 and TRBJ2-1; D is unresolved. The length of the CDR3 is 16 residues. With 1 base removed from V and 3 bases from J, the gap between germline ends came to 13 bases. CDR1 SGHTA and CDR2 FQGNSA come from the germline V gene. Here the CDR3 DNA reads TGTGCCAGCAGCTTAGTGTGGCCATCTAGCTACAATGAGCAGTTCTTC. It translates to CASSLVWPSSYNEQFF. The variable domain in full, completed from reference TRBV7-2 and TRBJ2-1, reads GAGVSQSPSNKVTEKGKDVELRCDPISGHTALYWYRQSLGQGLEFLIYFQGNSAPDKSGLPSDRFSAERTGGSVSTLTIQRTQQEDSAVYLCASSLVWPSSYNEQFFGPGTRLTVL.

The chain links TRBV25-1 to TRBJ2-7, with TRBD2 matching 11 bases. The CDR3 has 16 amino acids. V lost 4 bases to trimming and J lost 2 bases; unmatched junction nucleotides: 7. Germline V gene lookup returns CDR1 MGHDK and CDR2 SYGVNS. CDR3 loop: CASSAPGTSGTYEQYF. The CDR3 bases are TGTGCCAGCAGTGCCCCCGGGACTAGCGGTACCTACGAGCAGTACTTC.

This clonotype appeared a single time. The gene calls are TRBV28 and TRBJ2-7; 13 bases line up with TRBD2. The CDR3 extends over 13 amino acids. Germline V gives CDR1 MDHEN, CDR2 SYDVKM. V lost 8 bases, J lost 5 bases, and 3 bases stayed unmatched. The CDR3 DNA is TGTGCCAGCCGGACTAGCGGGAGACACGAGCAGTACTTC. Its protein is CASRTSGRHEQYF.

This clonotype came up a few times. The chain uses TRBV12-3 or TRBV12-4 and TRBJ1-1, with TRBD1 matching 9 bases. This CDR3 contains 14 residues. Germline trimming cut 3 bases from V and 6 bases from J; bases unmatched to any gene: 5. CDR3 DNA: TGTGCCAGCAGTTTTTCGACAGGGGGGTCTGAAGCTTTCTTT. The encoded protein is CASSFSTGGSEAFF.

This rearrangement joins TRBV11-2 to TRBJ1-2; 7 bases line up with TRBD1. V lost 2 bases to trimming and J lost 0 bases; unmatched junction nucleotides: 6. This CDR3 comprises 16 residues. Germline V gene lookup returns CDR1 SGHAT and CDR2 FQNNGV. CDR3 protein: CASSLNRDRANYGYTF. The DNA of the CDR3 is TGTGCCAGCAGCTTAAACCGGGACAGAGCTAACTATGGCTACACCTTC.

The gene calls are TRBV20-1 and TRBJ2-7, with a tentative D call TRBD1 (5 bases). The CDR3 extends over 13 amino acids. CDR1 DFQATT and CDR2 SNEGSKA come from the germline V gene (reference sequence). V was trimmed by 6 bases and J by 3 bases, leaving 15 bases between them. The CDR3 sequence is CSAFDRVVYEQYV. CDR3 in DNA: TGCAGTGCCTTTGACAGAGTAGTCTACGAGCAGTACGTC.